The present entry profiles one T cell receptor beta chain with its context. Clones were read by immunoSEQ multiplex PCR, and TCRdb kept only the in-frame ones, dropping some. Among about 84,000 clones, roughly 96% were seen once, and the ten largest hold approximately 4.2%. This sample stems from a study of blood T cell repertoires in COVID-19. Study overall: Material from acute and convalescent COVID-19 was sourced from the United States, Italy and Spain. In each case, the material was cDNA or gDNA derived from T cells, B-cell-depleted T cells, or PBMCs.

The junction had 3 bases not matched to a gene; V was cut back by 5 bases and J by 4 bases. The CDR3 consists of 15 residues. Germline CDR1 MGHRA, CDR2 YSYEKL. The receptor's source is a human donor with active COVID-19. The donor label of this sample is uncertain. Sequenced input: peripheral blood. V usage is TRBV4-1 and J usage is TRBJ2-1, with TRBD2 identical over 12 bases. The DNA of the CDR3 is TGCGCCAGCAGCACTAGCGGGGGGACATACAATGAGCAGTTCTTC. As protein: CASSTSGGTYNEQFF.